Below are 14 T cell receptor beta chains sequenced from a single sample in a study of T cell repertoires in cytomegalovirus infection. One entry per CDR3 protein, called by TCRdb with MiXCR from the reads. The table records about 310,000 distinct CDR3 sequences, 17% of them present only once. The sample taken for sequencing was PBMCs. All receptors derive from a human donor in good health (CMV status not recorded). Some clones in this sample may be carry-over from other donors' samples.

This clonotype was counted only a few times. CDR3 nucleotide sequence: TGCGCCAGCAGCTCACCGGGACAGGGAGACCACGAGCAGTACTTC. This translates into CASSSPGQGDHEQYF. V usage is TRBV5-1 and J usage is TRBJ2-7, with 9 bases lining up with TRBD1. Trimming took 3 bases from V and 5 from J; bases not matched to a gene: 9. CDR3 length equals 15 residues. The germline CDR1 and CDR2 sequences are SGHRS and YFSETQ. Drawing the rest from reference TRBV5-1 and TRBJ2-7, the complete variable domain is KAGVTQTPRYLIKTRGQQVTLSCSPISGHRSVSWYQQTPGQGLQFLFEYFSETQRNKGNFPGRFSGRQFSNSRSEMNVSTLELGDSALYLCASSSPGQGDHEQYFGPGTRLTVT.

This clonotype appeared many times. The chain uses TRBV6-1 and TRBJ2-7; no reliable D call. Trimming cost V 2 bases and J 6 bases, with 11 bases left between them. The CDR3 contains 13 residues. The germline gives CDR1 MNHNS, CDR2 SASEGT. CDR3 bases: TGTGCCAGCAGTGAAATTCAAGGTACCGAGCAGTACTTC. Its protein product is CASSEIQGTEQYF.

In its sample, this clonotype was seen many times. The V gene is TRBV28, the J gene TRBJ2-3, with 8 nucleotides matching TRBD2. The V gene's germline CDR1 is MDHEN and CDR2 SYDVKM. This CDR3 comprises 14 residues. After removal of 6 bases from V and 2 bases from J, the junction contained 4 bases not matched to a gene. The CDR3 DNA reads as TGTGCCAGCAGACCGGGACTAGACACAGATACGCAGTATTTT. It translates to CASRPGLDTDTQYF.

The sample holds many counts of this clonotype. This chain links TRBV5-4 with TRBJ1-6; D uncertain. This CDR3 is 16 amino acids long. Germline V lookup: CDR1 SGHNT, CDR2 YYREEE (reference sequence). Trimming removed 2 bases from V and 10 bases from J, with 19 bases in between. The CDR3 region is CASSLAGQRLNSPLHF. In nucleotides, the CDR3 is TGTGCCAGCAGCTTAGCGGGTCAGCGATTGAACTCACCCCTCCACTTT.

This clonotype appeared a few times. The V gene is TRBV12-3 or TRBV12-4, the J gene TRBJ1-5; D unresolved. This CDR3 spans 14 amino acids. Trimming shortened V by 5 bases and J by 0 bases, and 8 bases separated the two germline ends. CDR3 sequence (DNA): TGTGCCAGCAGTGCACTTCGTAGCAATCAGCCCCAGCATTTT. Its protein product is CASSALRSNQPQHF.

On this clonotype itself: This may stem from a read error, because a much larger clone lies one nucleotide away. The chain combines TRBV25-1 with TRBJ1-6; the D is unclear. Trimming left V 1 base short and J 5 bases short, with 9 bases between. The germline V gene encodes CDR1 MGHDK and CDR2 SYGVNS. This CDR3 comprises 15 residues. CDR3 region: CASSELGPNNSPLHF. The CDR3, as DNA: TGTGCCAGCAGTGAATTAGGGCCGAATAATTCACCCCTCCACTTT.

This clonotype was counted only a few times. J is TRBJ1-1 and V is TRBV28; D gene unclear. V was trimmed by 6 bases and J by 0 bases, leaving 8 bases between them. Germline CDR1 reads MDHEN; CDR2 reads SYDVKM. This CDR3 contains 13 residues. The CDR3 nucleotides read TGTGCCAGCAGACCCTTTTTGAACACTGAAGCTTTCTTT. This encodes CASRPFLNTEAFF.

A few counts support this clonotype. The J gene is TRBJ1-1, the V gene TRBV28; D is undetermined. The CDR3 covers 13 residues. The V and J ends lost 6 bases and 6 bases respectively, with 14 bases between them. The germline V gene encodes CDR1 MDHEN and CDR2 SYDVKM. CDR3 coding DNA: TGTGCCAGCAGCGACCCCACCCCCCCTGAAGCTTTCTTT. It translates to CASSDPTPPEAFF.

This rearrangement joins TRBV12-3 or TRBV12-4 to TRBJ2-2, with D perhaps matching TRBD1 (7 bases). The CDR3 consists of 15 residues. Deletions cut 5 bases from V and 1 base from J, with 11 bases between. CDR3 nucleotides: TGTGCCAGCAGTCAGGGGGGCCTGAACACCGGGGAGCTGTTTTTT. The encoded protein is CASSQGGLNTGELFF.

The rearrangement links TRBV28 to TRBJ2-5, with D possibly TRBD1 on 6 matching bases. V was trimmed by 5 bases and J by 6 bases, leaving 13 bases between them. This CDR3 is 13 amino acids long. Per germline, CDR1 MDHEN and CDR2 SYDVKM. CDR3 loop: CASSRQESKTQYF. For the CDR3, the DNA is TGTGCCAGCAGTCGACAGGAGTCGAAGACCCAGTACTTC. The full variable domain, rest sourced from reference TRBV28 and TRBJ2-5, is DVKVTQSSRYLVKRTGEKVFLECVQDMDHENMFWYRQDPGLGLRLIYFSYDVKMKEKGDIPEGYSVSREKKERFSLILESASTNQTSMYLCASSRQESKTQYFGPGTRLLVL.

This clonotype was observed many times. V usage is TRBV7-2 and J usage is TRBJ1-3; 7 positions agree with TRBD1. V lost 5 bases, J lost 0 bases, and 7 bases stayed unmatched. The CDR3 loop spans 16 amino acids. Germline lookup yields CDR1 SGHTA and CDR2 FQGNSA. The CDR3 region is CASSPQGQLSGNTIYF. The DNA of the CDR3 is TGTGCCAGCAGCCCCCAGGGACAGCTCTCTGGAAACACCATATATTTT. Supplemented by reference TRBV7-2 and TRBJ1-3, the full variable domain reads GAGVSQSPSNKVTEKGKDVELRCDPISGHTALYWYRQSLGQGLEFLIYFQGNSAPDKSGLPSDRFSAERTGGSVSTLTIQRTQQEDSAVYLCASSPQGQLSGNTIYFGEGSWLTVV.

The genes are TRBV6-5 and TRBJ1-1; maybe TRBD1 (5 bases). This CDR3 is built from 16 residues. Germline-derived CDR1 and CDR2 are MNHEY and SVGAGI. V lost 2 bases to trimming and J lost 1 base, with 14 bases between them. The CDR3 spells CASSYAPGRENTEAFF. The CDR3 DNA follows: TGTGCCAGCAGTTACGCTCCGGGACGGGAGAACACTGAAGCTTTCTTT.

This clonotype has a count of ten or more. The chain employs TRBV6-1 and TRBJ2-1; perhaps TRBD2 as D (5 bases). This CDR3 spans 13 amino acids. Trimming pared 2 bases from V and 10 bases from J, leaving 12 bases between. The germline CDR1 and CDR2 sequences are MNHNS and SASEGT. The CDR3 loop is CASSESGLGEQFF. Here the CDR3 DNA reads TGTGCCAGCAGTGAATCCGGACTTGGCGAGCAGTTCTTC.

V and J are TRBV12-3 or TRBV12-4 and TRBJ1-1; possible D gene TRBD1, 6 bases. The V and J ends lost 4 bases and 2 bases respectively, with 8 bases between them. The CDR3 sequence is 13 residues long. DNA for the CDR3: TGTGCCAGCAGTTGGGGACAAAACACTGAAGCTTTCTTT. It yields the protein CASSWGQNTEAFF.